This entry features one TCR beta chain sequence. Assaying covered 85,000 to 100,000 TCR templates per sample. Libraries were prepared by immunoSEQ multiplex PCR; TCRdb keeps only in-frame clonotypes and omits some of them. The table has about 100,000 clones, 94% seen once. The record originates from a study of siplizumab effects on memory and regulatory T cells. The CDR3 is 16 residues long. CDR1 and CDR2 from the germline V gene are SEHNR and FQNEAQ (reference sequence). V was pared by 1 base and J by 6 bases, with 5 bases of the junction left unmatched. The V gene is TRBV7-9, the J gene TRBJ2-3; 12 positions match TRBD2. The receptor's source is a human donor in good health. Sequenced sample: non-Treg CD4+ T cells sorted from blood. The CDR3 spells CASSLDLAGGTDTQYF. CDR3 in DNA: TGTGCCAGCAGCTTAGACCTAGCGGGAGGGACGGATACGCAGTATTTT.